This T cell receptor beta chain was captured in a study of T cells expressing NK-cell markers (TCRdb year 2020). Study-level background: TCR beta-chain repertoires were profiled in sorted CD3+CD56+NKG2C+, CD3+CD56+NKG2C- and CD3+CD56-NKG2C+ T-cell subsets from fewer than 10 donors. Among the eight sequenced donors, only one was HCMV-seronegative, while the other seven were HCMV-seropositive. Randomly selected healthy volunteers, three men and five women, were used as the eight sequenced donors. The libraries were sequenced on Illumina HiSeq 2000/2500, MiSeq or NextSeq, producing 2 x 150 bp reads. Broad study findings and their caveats: Whether the expanded NKG2C-expressing T cell clones were specific for HCMV antigens was left unclear. Those dominant clonotypes were again the most abundant among CD3+CD56-NKG2C+ cells in a few donors, at roughly 25-65%. In roughly 6 donors, the dominant CD3+CD56+NKG2C+ clonotypes were among the top 10 CD8+ clonotypes and accounted for about 1.0-7.5% of CD8+ T cells.

To determine HCMV serostatus, a commercial ELISA kit was used to detect HCMV-specific IgG in serum. Ficoll density gradient centrifugation was used to isolate peripheral blood mononuclear cells from blood. The sample was run on an Illumina HiSeq 2000. The TCR beta cDNA libraries were made using 5'RACE template switching, a step that added both a universal primer site and unique molecular identifiers. Synthesis of cDNA was primed from the TCR beta constant segment and was followed by two consecutive PCR amplification steps. As for the original processing: MIGEC handled demultiplexing of the reads and grouping by UMI, while MiTCR was used to assemble and quantify clonotypes. To remove erroneous sequences, TCR cDNA sequences were retained only when supported by two or more reads. Downstream repertoire analysis used the tcR package, and clonotypes were matched across fractions by CDR3 nucleotide sequence plus V segment. VDJmatch was used to annotate antigen specificity against VDJdb, with one amino acid substitution in CDR3 allowed. The reads went through TCRdb reprocessing, and each CDR3 protein sequence gets one entry with no DNA. For this entry, the V and J calls and clone size follow TCRdb and not the study's own pipeline. This sample's listing comprises roughly 280,000 distinct CDR3 sequences. The ten largest clones represent around 0.37% of the sample.

Note on this clonotype: This receptor's antigen is unknown.

This TCR came from a man between 18 and 35 years old in good health. Donor details come from another sample of the same person, matched by shared clones. The sequenced sample consisted of blood T cells: a sorted CD56 or NKG2C T cell subset, CD4+ or CD8+ T cells, or bulk PBMC T cells (not recorded which).

The CDR3 protein is CASSPRGAGGTEAFF. The chain joins TRBV9 to TRBJ1-1; TCRdb outputs TRBD1, but without DNA this stays unchecked. The CDR3 spans 15 residues, from the cysteine through the phenylalanine. Only the protein is available. Sequences SGDLS (CDR1) and YYNGEE (CDR2) are obtained from the germline V gene. The entire variable domain, with the stretches around the CDR3 drawn from the reference TRBV9 and TRBJ1-1 proteins, is DSGVTQTPKHLITATGQRVTLRCSPRSGDLSVYWYQQSLDQGLQFLIQYYNGEERAKGNILERFSAQQFPDLHSELNLSSLELGDSALYFCASSPRGAGGTEAFFGQGTRLTVV.